The 7 T cell receptor beta chains listed next were all sequenced from one sample in a study of graft-versus-host responses after intestinal transplantation. The antigens for these receptors are not known. The protocol was immunoSEQ multiplex PCR, while the TCRdb copy is restricted to in-frame clones and leaves out a portion. The table has 80,000 to 100,000 clones, about nine tenths seen once. The sequenced sample was unstimulated CD4+ T cells sorted from spleen or lymph node cells, obtained before transplant. The receptors were gathered from a human donor who was the organ donor for an intestinal transplant.

This chain joins TRBV20-1 and TRBJ2-5, with D maybe TRBD2 (5 bases). Deletions cut 3 bases from V and 5 bases from J, with 7 bases between. Germline-derived CDR1 and CDR2 are DFQATT and SNEGSKA (reference sequence). This CDR3 has 11 residues. In DNA form, the CDR3 reads TGCAGTGCTAGGAGGGTTGAGACCCAGTACTTC. Encoded protein: CSARRVETQYF.

The V gene is TRBV6-1, the J gene TRBJ1-2; the D gene is possibly TRBD1 (6 bases). CDR1 and CDR2 (germline): MNHNS, SASEGT. V dropped 1 base and J dropped 4 bases, with 10 bases sitting between them. The CDR3 is 14 residues long. The CDR3 region has the DNA TGTGCCAGCAGTGAAGGGATGACAGGCTATGGCTACACCTTC. Residues: CASSEGMTGYGYTF.

The V gene is TRBV7-2, the J gene TRBJ2-7; 7 bases match TRBD1. The CDR3 runs to 15 residues. Trimming took 5 bases from V and 2 from J; bases not matched to a gene: 9. Germline V gives CDR1 SGHTA, CDR2 FQGNSA. CDR3 DNA: TGTGCCAGCAGCAACAGGGGCAGAAACCCCTACGAGCAGTACTTC. It specifies CASSNRGRNPYEQYF. Full variable domain (missing parts from reference TRBV7-2 and TRBJ2-7): GAGVSQSPSNKVTEKGKDVELRCDPISGHTALYWYRQSLGQGLEFLIYFQGNSAPDKSGLPSDRFSAERTGGSVSTLTIQRTQQEDSAVYLCASSNRGRNPYEQYFGPGTRLTVT.

The chain carries TRBV5-1 and TRBJ2-7; 7 positions match TRBD1. The junction had 5 bases not matched to a gene; V was cut back by 1 base and J by 4 bases. CDR1 and CDR2 (germline): SGHRS, YFSETQ. CDR3 length equals 14 residues. This chain's CDR3 is CASSLRDSLYEQYF. CDR3 DNA sequence: TGCGCCAGCAGCTTGCGGGACAGTTTATACGAGCAGTACTTC.

This clone was seen more than once but under ten times. The V call is TRBV6-6, the J call TRBJ1-1, with D possibly TRBD1 on 6 matching bases. The CDR3 runs 13 residues. V lost 6 bases and J 1 base, leaving 9 bases between the germline ends. Germline V CDR1 and CDR2: MNHNY, SVGAGI (reference sequence). Here the CDR3 reads CASRQDRNTEAFF. DNA for the CDR3: TGTGCCAGCAGGCAGGACAGGAACACTGAAGCTTTCTTT.

On this clone: The identical CDR3 is also encoded by other nucleotide sequences in the sample. The chain carries TRBV5-1 and TRBJ2-6; a weak D match, TRBD2 (5 bases). Germline CDR1 SGHRS, CDR2 YFSETQ. V was clipped by 0 bases and J by 0 bases, with 7 bases between them. The CDR3 is 16 amino acids. As DNA, the CDR3 is TGCGCCAGCAGCTTGGTGGGAGCCTCTGGGGCCAACGTCCTGACTTTC. It codes for CASSLVGASGANVLTF.

The rearrangement links TRBV2 to TRBJ1-1; D is unresolved. This CDR3 region has 15 residues. The V and J ends lost 5 bases and 0 bases respectively, with 13 bases between them. CDR1 and CDR2 (germline): SNHLY, FYNNEI. In nucleotides, the CDR3 is TGTGCCAGCAGTCAACAGCTTTTGCTGAACACTGAAGCTTTCTTT. This translates into CASSQQLLLNTEAFF. The full variable domain, rest sourced from reference TRBV2 and TRBJ1-1, is EPEVTQTPSHQVTQMGQEVILRCVPISNHLYFYWYRQILGQKVEFLVSFYNNEISEKSEIFDDQFSVERPDGSNFTLKIRSTKLEDSAMYFCASSQQLLLNTEAFFGQGTRLTVV.